The 7 T cell receptor beta chains listed next were all sequenced from one sample in a study of blood T cells in healthy people across ages. A second PCR, run for about 7 to 11 cycles, used a sample-barcoded 5' primer plus a J-beta primer mix. TCRdb reprocessed the 5' RACE reads with MiXCR, giving one entry per CDR3 protein. The sample holds about 1.7 million distinct CDR3 sequences; about 30% are singletons and the top ten take around 7.7%. The sample taken for sequencing was blood. The receptors derive from a woman under 40 in good health.

This clonotype was recorded at least ten times. The chain has TRBV7-3 and TRBJ2-7; D is possibly TRBD1 or TRBD2 (5 bases each). The V end lost 5 bases, the J end lost 0 bases, and 17 bases lay between the germline ends. Looked up from germline, CDR1 is SGHTA and CDR2 is FQGTGA. The CDR3 runs 16 residues. CDR3 nucleotides: TGTGCCAGCAGCGAAACCGGGACCAGCCGCTCCTACGAGCAGTACTTC. Its protein is CASSETGTSRSYEQYF.

This clonotype was observed many times. This chain uses TRBV4-1 with TRBJ1-1, with a tentative D call TRBD1 (5 bases). The CDR3 is 15 amino acids. Germline V gene sequence: CDR1 MGHRA, CDR2 YSYEKL. The V gene lost 1 base and the J gene lost 1 base, with 10 bases spanning the gap. The DNA for the CDR3 is TGCGCCAGCAGCCAAGCAGGGACCGCGAACACTGAAGCTTTCTTT. Its translation is CASSQAGTANTEAFF.

The chain employs TRBV7-9 and TRBJ1-1; D is possibly TRBD1 (6 bases). Trimming took off 4 bases at V and 2 bases at J, with 17 bases between the two ends. Germline CDR1 and CDR2: SEHNR and FQNEAQ (reference sequence). This CDR3 contains 16 residues. CDR3 loop: CASSSFGTNHNTEAFF. In DNA form, the CDR3 reads TGTGCCAGCAGCTCCTTCGGGACAAACCATAACACTGAAGCTTTCTTT.

This chain links TRBV6-6 with TRBJ2-1, with D possibly being TRBD2 (6 bases). Germline V gives CDR1 MNHNY, CDR2 SVGAGI (reference sequence). The CDR3 has 16 residues. Between the trimmed V and J ends, which lost 3 bases and 9 bases, there was a span of 21 bases. The DNA for the CDR3 is TGTGCCAGCAGTTATCCAGCGGGTGGGCCTGGGAGTGAGCAGTTCTTC. Protein product: CASSYPAGGPGSEQFF.

In its sample, this clonotype was seen a few times. The CDR3 protein is CAISRTGKGYTF. As DNA, the CDR3 is TGTGCCATCAGCCGGACAGGGAAAGGCTACACCTTC. V gene TRBV10-3 combines with J gene TRBJ1-2, with 8 nucleotides matching TRBD1. With 6 bases clipped from V and 8 bases from J, the junction kept 5 bases outside the gene matches. There are 12 residues in the CDR3. CDR1 is ENHRY and CDR2 is SYGVKD in the germline V gene.

CDR3 amino acids: CASSQVYGTGDTEAFF. The CDR3 DNA reads as TGCGCCAGCAGCCAAGTATATGGGACAGGGGACACTGAAGCTTTCTTT. This chain uses TRBV4-1 with TRBJ1-1; 10 bases are shared with TRBD1. CDR1 MGHRA and CDR2 YSYEKL come from the germline V gene. The CDR3 has 16 amino acids. Germline trimming cut 1 base from V and 3 bases from J; bases unmatched to any gene: 5.

The sample holds many counts of this clonotype. The chain recombines TRBV12-3 or TRBV12-4 with TRBJ1-4; 9 nucleotides match TRBD1. The CDR3 runs 13 residues. J gave up 7 bases and V 6 bases, and 3 bases lay outside the gene matches. The CDR3: CASSMTGGEKLFF. The DNA for the CDR3 is TGTGCCAGCAGCATGACAGGGGGTGAAAAACTGTTTTTT.